This T cell receptor beta chain was obtained from a study of regulatory T cells in long-lasting Graves disease. Documented time point: persistent/refractory GD, antithyroid drugs over 5 years with positive TRAb. There was RNA extracted from PBMCs, and the TCR library was made from it. This clonotype was observed at least ten times. TCR beta libraries were built with iRepertoire HTBI primers and Arm-PCR of CDR3 regions. A single record per CDR3 protein comes from TCRdb applying MiXCR to the multiplex PCR reads. The table has over 300,000 distinct CDR3 sequences, 15% to 20% seen once. The input for sequencing was peripheral blood mononuclear cells (PBMCs), taken when the disease was refractory, from a patient treated with antithyroid drugs. This TCR was sampled from a female donor with Graves disease.

CDR3 amino acids: CASSRSDEKLFF. CDR3 nucleotides: TGCGCCAGCAGCCGGTCGGATGAAAAACTGTTTTTT. The rearrangement uses TRBV4-1 and TRBJ1-4, with no clear D. Germline CDR1 MGHRA, CDR2 YSYEKL. CDR3 length: 12 amino acids. V gave up 4 bases and J gave up 6 bases, with 6 bases separating them.